These T cell receptor beta chains were read from a single sample in a study of metastatic and nonmetastatic thyroid tumors. TCRdb re-called clones via MiXCR from the PCR reads. Of roughly 6,400 clones in the sample, 16% are singletons; the top ten hold approximately 12%. The sequencing input was tumor tissue. These receptors were obtained from a male donor with papillary thyroid cancer or a benign thyroid nodule (not recorded which). Some clones in this sample may be carry-over from other donors' samples. CDR3s include the opening cysteine and the closing phenylalanine or tryptophan. A D gene is named only where the DNA matches it firmly. The listing skips clone size in some rows; elsewhere it reads once, few, many or a size class.

D | J | V | size | CDR3 | DNA
NA | TRBJ2-7 | TRBV28 | NA | CASSFCGSYGRDEQYF | TGTGCCAGCAGTTTTTGCGGGTCCTACGGTCGTGACGAGCAGTACTTC
NA | TRBJ1-1 | TRBV20-1 | NA | CSARRSIFTEAFF | TGCAGTGCTAGGAGGTCCATTTTCACTGAAGCTTTCTTT
NA | TRBJ1-1 | TRBV20-1 | medium-sized | CSAKQKGAEAFF | TGCAGTGCTAAACAGAAGGGCGCTGAAGCTTTCTTT
TRBD1 | TRBJ2-2 | TRBV2 | medium-sized | CASSTRTGNTGELFF | TGTGCCAGCAGTACGCGGACAGGGAACACCGGGGAGCTGTTTTTT
NA | TRBJ1-1 | TRBV6-1 | medium-sized | CASSRYTGTEAFF | TGTGCCAGCAGCCGTTACACGGGCACTGAAGCTTTCTTT
NA | TRBJ1-2 | TRBV6-2/TRBV6-3 | few | CASSYKVGSGYGYTF | TGTGCCAGCAGTTACAAAGTGGGGTCCGGCTATGGCTACACCTTC
NA | TRBJ2-1 | TRBV12-3/TRBV12-4 | NA | CASRSGASYNEQFF | TGTGCCAGCAGATCGGGGGCCTCTTACAATGAGCAGTTCTTC
TRBD2 | TRBJ2-5 | TRBV6-2/TRBV6-3 | medium-sized | CASRLAGGKETQYF | TGTGCCTCTCGACTAGCGGGGGGAAAAGAGACCCAGTACTTC
TRBD2 | TRBJ2-7 | TRBV20-1 | NA | CSARAGGYEQYF | TGCAGTGCTAGGGCGGGGGGTTACGAGCAGTACTTC
NA | TRBJ2-7 | TRBV11-1 | NA | CASSSRAASYEQYF | TGTGCCAGCAGCTCTCGGGCAGCCTCCTACGAGCAGTACTTC
NA | TRBJ2-3 | TRBV9 | many | CASSAGWDILTYTQYF | TGTGCCAGCAGCGCCGGATGGGACATACTCACGTATACGCAGTATTTT
NA | TRBJ2-2 | TRBV5-6 | many | CASSLGGTNTGELFF | TGTGCCAGCAGCTTGGGCGGGACAAACACCGGGGAGCTGTTTTTT
NA | TRBJ2-5 | TRBV3-1 | many | CASSPMLGPETQYF | TGTGCCAGCAGCCCCATGTTAGGTCCGGAGACCCAGTACTTC
NA | TRBJ2-5 | TRBV29-1 | many | CSVEQGRGEWETQYF | TGCAGCGTTGAACAGGGTAGAGGGGAATGGGAGACCCAGTACTTC
TRBD2 | TRBJ2-7 | TRBV20-1 | medium-sized | CSARDRREGLYEQYF | TGCAGTGCTAGAGATAGGCGGGAGGGCTTATACGAGCAGTACTTC
NA | TRBJ1-3 | TRBV4-1 | many | CASSQHGASGNTIYF | TGCGCCAGCAGCCAACACGGAGCCTCTGGAAACACCATATATTTT
TRBD1 | TRBJ1-5 | TRBV20-1 | many | CSAIRTGGETNQPQHF | TGCAGTGCTATCAGGACAGGGGGCGAGACCAATCAGCCCCAGCATTTT
NA | TRBJ2-7 | TRBV7-6 | few | CASSLYNQGTYEQYF | TGTGCCAGCAGCTTATATAACCAGGGGACCTACGAGCAGTACTTC
TRBD2 | TRBJ2-5 | TRBV20-1 | many | CSARDRLAGRETQYF | TGCAGTGCTAGGGATCGGCTAGCGGGTCGAGAGACCCAGTACTTC
NA | TRBJ2-7 | TRBV7-2 | NA | CASSLTGYDEQYF | TGTGCCAGCAGCTTAACAGGGTATGACGAGCAGTACTTC
NA | TRBJ2-7 | TRBV24-1 | medium-sized | CATSDPRQDTLDEQYF | TGTGCCACCAGTGATCCAAGACAGGATACTCTCGACGAGCAGTACTTC
NA | TRBJ2-3 | TRBV12-3/TRBV12-4 | NA | CASGRLAAGPDTQYF | TGTGCCAGCGGCCGTTTAGCTGCCGGCCCAGATACGCAGTATTTT